Below, 4 T cell receptor beta chains from the same sample are listed, as sequenced in a study of CD8 T cell repertoires and HIV-1 epitope variants. Libraries were prepared by immunoSEQ multiplex PCR; TCRdb keeps only in-frame clonotypes and omits some of them. The table has tens of thousands of clones, over 70% seen once. Sequencing input: uncultured baseline CD8+ T cells from peripheral blood mononuclear cells (PBMCs). The receptors were sampled from a male donor with HIV.

The chain couples TRBV29-1 to TRBJ2-1; TRBD1 matches 8 bases. The CDR3 has 13 residues. Germline CDR1 reads SQVTM; CDR2 reads ANQGSEA. The J segment lost 3 bases and the V segment lost 6 bases, leaving 4 bases of the junction unmatched. The CDR3 coding sequence is TGCAGCGTCACAGGACAGGGCTACAATGAGCAGTTCTTC. The encoded protein is CSVTGQGYNEQFF.

This CDR3 reads CASNGGVHNSPLHF. CDR3 bases: TGTGCCAGTAATGGAGGCGTCCATAATTCACCCCTCCACTTT. The chain employs TRBV19 and TRBJ1-6; D uncertain. V lost 7 bases, J lost 5 bases, and 12 bases lay in between. CDR1 LNHDA and CDR2 SQIVND come from the germline V gene (reference sequence). The CDR3 is 14 residues long.

This clone appeared once. The chain recombines TRBV7-8 with TRBJ1-1; D is unclear. There are 14 residues in the CDR3. Trimming removed 5 bases from V and 2 bases from J, with 12 bases in between. Germline lookup yields CDR1 SGHVS and CDR2 FQNEAQ. CDR3 in amino acids: CASSARGGNTEAFF. CDR3 sequence (DNA): TGTGCCAGCAGCGCACGAGGTGGTAACACTGAAGCTTTCTTT.

This clone was counted a few times. The rearrangement links TRBV5-5 to TRBJ1-1, with 9 bases matching TRBD1. V lost 2 bases, J lost 3 bases, and 8 bases stayed unmatched. The CDR3 has 16 amino acids. Germline CDR1 reads SGHKS; CDR2 reads YYEKEE (reference sequence). CDR3 loop: CASSLTPGQGYTEAFF. DNA of the CDR3: TGTGCCAGCAGCTTAACTCCGGGACAGGGTTACACTGAAGCTTTCTTT.